The next 4 T cell receptor beta chains were all read from a single sample in a study of T cells after yellow fever vaccination. TCRdb re-derived calls from the 5' RACE reads in MiXCR, one entry per CDR3 protein. The sample consists of hundreds of thousands of distinct CDR3 sequences, 9.5% to 13% of them appearing once. Material: PBMCs, obtained on the day of the first yellow fever vaccination. These receptors were obtained from a young man who received the YFV17D yellow fever vaccine.

The J gene is TRBJ2-7, the V gene TRBV20-1; 10 nucleotides align to TRBD2. The CDR3 extends over 15 amino acids. Germline CDR1 DFQATT, CDR2 SNEGSKA (reference sequence). The junction had 13 bases not matched to a gene; V was cut back by 6 bases and J by 5 bases. CDR3 loop: CSAVSGGLVENEQYV. The CDR3 DNA sequence: TGCAGTGCGGTTAGCGGGGGGTTGGTTGAGAACGAGCAGTACGTC.

The V gene is TRBV7-3, the J gene TRBJ2-6; D is ambiguous. V lost 3 bases, J lost 0 bases, and 9 bases lay in between. The CDR3 covers 16 residues. Germline CDR1 SGHTA, CDR2 FQGTGA. The CDR3 DNA follows: TGTGCCAGCAGCTTCGGGCTAAGCTCTGGGGCCAACGTCCTGACTTTC. This encodes CASSFGLSSGANVLTF.

The table lists this clonotype with a few counts. In DNA form, the CDR3 reads TGCGCCAGCAGCTTGCGGGCAGGGGAAACAGATACGCAGTATTTT. This translates into CASSLRAGETDTQYF. The chain joins TRBV5-1 to TRBJ2-3, with D possibly matching TRBD1 (6 bases). The germline CDR1 and CDR2 sequences are SGHRS and YFSETQ. The CDR3 has 15 residues. Trimming cost V 1 base and J 3 bases, with 12 bases left between them.

V and J are TRBV24-1 and TRBJ2-1; D may match TRBD1 or TRBD2 (7 bases each). Trimming cost V 0 bases and J 12 bases, with 11 bases left between them. The CDR3 is 13 residues long. Germline V gives CDR1 KGHDR, CDR2 SFDVKD. This CDR3 reads CATSDLQGGGQFF. CDR3 nucleotides: TGTGCCACCAGTGATTTGCAGGGGGGGGGGCAGTTCTTC.